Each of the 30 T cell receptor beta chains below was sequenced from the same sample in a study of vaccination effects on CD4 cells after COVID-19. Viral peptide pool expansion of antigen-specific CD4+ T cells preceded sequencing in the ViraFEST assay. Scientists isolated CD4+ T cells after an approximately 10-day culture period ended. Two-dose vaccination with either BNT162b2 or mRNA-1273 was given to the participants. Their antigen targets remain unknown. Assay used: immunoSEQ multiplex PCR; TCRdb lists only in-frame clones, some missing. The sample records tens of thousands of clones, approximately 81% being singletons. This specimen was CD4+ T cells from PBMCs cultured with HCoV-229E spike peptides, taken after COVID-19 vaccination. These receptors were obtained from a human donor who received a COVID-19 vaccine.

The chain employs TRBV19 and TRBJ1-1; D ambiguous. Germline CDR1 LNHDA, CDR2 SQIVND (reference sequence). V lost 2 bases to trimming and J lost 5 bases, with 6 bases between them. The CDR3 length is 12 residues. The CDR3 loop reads CASSITATEAFF. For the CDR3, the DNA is TGTGCCAGTAGTATAACAGCGACTGAAGCTTTCTTT.

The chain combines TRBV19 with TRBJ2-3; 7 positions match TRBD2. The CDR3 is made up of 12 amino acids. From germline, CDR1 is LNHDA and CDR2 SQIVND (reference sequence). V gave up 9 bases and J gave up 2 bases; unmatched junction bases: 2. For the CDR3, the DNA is TGTGCCAGCGCGGGGGACACAGATACGCAGTATTTT. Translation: CASAGDTDTQYF.

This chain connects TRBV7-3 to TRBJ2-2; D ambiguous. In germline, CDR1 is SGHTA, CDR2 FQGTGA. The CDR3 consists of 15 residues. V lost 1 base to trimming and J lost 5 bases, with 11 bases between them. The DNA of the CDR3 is TGTGCCAGCAGCTTAAATCCCCTCGGGACCGGGGAGCTGTTTTTT. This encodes CASSLNPLGTGELFF.

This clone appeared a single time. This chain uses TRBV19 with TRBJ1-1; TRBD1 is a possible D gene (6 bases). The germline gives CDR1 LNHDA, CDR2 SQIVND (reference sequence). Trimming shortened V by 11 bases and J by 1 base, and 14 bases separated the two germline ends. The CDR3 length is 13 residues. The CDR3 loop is CASVKDRNTEAFF. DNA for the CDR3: TGTGCCTCGGTAAAGGACAGGAACACTGAAGCTTTCTTT.

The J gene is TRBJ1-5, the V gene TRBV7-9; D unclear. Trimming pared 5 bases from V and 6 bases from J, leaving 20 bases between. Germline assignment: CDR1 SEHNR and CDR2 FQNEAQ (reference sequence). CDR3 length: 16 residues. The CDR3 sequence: CASSQGSQERFQPQHF. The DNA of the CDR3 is TGTGCCAGCAGCCAAGGGTCTCAGGAGCGATTTCAGCCCCAGCATTTT.

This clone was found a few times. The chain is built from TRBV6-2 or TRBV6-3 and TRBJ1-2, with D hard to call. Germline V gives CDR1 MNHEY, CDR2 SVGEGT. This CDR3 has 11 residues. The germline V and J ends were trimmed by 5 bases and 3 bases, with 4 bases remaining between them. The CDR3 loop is CASSPHYGYTF. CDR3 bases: TGTGCCAGCAGTCCACACTATGGCTACACCTTC.

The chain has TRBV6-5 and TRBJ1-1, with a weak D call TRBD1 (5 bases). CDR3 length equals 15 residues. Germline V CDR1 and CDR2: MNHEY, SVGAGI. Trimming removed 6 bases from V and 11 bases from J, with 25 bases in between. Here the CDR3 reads CASSTYRDGHLGAFF. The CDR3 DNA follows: TGTGCCAGCAGCACCTACCGGGACGGTCACCTCGGGGCTTTCTTT.

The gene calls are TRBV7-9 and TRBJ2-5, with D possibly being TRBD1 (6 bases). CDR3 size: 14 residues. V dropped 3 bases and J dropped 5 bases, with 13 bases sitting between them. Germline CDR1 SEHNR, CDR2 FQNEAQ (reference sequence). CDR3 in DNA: TGTGCCAGCAGCTTGCACGGCGGACAGGAGACCCAGTACTTC. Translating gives CASSLHGGQETQYF.

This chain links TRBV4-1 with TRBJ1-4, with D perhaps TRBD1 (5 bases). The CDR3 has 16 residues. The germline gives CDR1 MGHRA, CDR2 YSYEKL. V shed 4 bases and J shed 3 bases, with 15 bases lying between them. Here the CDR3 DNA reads TGCGCCAGCAGCCGTTACCAGGGAGTACCTAATGAAAAACTGTTTTTT. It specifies CASSRYQGVPNEKLFF.

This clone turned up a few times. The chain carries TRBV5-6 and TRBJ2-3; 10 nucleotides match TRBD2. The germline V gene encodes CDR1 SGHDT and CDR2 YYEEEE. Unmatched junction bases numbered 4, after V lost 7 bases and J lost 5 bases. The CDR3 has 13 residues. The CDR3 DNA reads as TGTGCCAGCCGGGGACTAGCGAGAGATACGCAGTATTTT. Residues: CASRGLARDTQYF.

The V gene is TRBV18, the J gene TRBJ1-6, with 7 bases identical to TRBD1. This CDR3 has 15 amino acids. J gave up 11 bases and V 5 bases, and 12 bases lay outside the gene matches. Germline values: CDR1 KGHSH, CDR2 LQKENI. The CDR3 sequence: CASSSSGTADTPLHF. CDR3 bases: TGTGCCAGCTCAAGCTCCGGGACAGCAGACACACCCCTCCACTTT.

The CDR3 spells CASSYSSGGNPLYNEQFF. In DNA form, the CDR3 reads TGTGCCAGCAGTTACTCTAGCGGGGGGAACCCCCTTTACAATGAGCAGTTCTTC. The rearrangement links TRBV6-2 or TRBV6-3 to TRBJ2-1, with TRBD2 matching 10 bases. The CDR3 is 18 residues long. The junction had 9 bases not matched to a gene; V was cut back by 0 bases and J by 4 bases. Germline V lookup: CDR1 MNHEY, CDR2 SVGEGT.

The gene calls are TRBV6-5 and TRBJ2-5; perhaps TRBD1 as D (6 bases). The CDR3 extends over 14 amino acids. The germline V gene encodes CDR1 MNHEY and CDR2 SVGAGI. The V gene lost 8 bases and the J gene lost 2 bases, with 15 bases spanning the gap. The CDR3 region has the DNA TGTGCCAGCCGAAGGGGGACGCTACAAGAGACCCAGTACTTC. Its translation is CASRRGTLQETQYF.

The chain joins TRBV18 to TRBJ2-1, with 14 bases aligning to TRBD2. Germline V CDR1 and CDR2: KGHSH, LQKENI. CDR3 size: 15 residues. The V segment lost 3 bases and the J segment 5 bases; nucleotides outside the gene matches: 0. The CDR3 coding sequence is TGTGCCAGCTCACCGGGACTAGCGGGGGACAATGAGCAGTTCTTC. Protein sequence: CASSPGLAGDNEQFF.

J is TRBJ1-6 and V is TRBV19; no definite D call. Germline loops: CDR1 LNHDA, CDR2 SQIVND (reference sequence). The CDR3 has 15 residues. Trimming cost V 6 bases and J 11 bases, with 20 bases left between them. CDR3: CASRTQTGGRAPLHF. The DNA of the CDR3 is TGTGCCAGTAGGACACAAACGGGAGGCCGGGCACCCCTCCACTTT.

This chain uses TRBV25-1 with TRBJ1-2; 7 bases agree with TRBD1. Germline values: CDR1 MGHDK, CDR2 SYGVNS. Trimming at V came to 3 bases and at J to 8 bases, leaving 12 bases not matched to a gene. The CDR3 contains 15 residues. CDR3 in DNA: TGTGCCAGCAGTGACGCGGGACAGACCTCGAGGGGCTACACCTTC. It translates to CASSDAGQTSRGYTF.

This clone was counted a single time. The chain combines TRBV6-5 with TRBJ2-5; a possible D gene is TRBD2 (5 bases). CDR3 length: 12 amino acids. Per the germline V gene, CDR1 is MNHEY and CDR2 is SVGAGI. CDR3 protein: CAEEGFQETQYF. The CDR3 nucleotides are TGTGCAGAAGAGGGATTCCAAGAGACCCAGTACTTC.

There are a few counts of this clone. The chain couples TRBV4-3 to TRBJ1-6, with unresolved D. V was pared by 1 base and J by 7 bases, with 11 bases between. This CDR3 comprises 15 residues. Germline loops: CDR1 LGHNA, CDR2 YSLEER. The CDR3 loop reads CASSQGAVPNSPLHF. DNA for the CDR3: TGCGCCAGCAGCCAAGGGGCCGTTCCCAATTCACCCCTCCACTTT.

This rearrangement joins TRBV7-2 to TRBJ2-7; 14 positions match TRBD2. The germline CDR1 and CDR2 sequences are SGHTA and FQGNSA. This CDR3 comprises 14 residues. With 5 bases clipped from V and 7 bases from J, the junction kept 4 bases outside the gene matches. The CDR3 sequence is CASSEGLAGEEQYV. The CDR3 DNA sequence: TGTGCCAGCAGCGAGGGACTAGCGGGGGAGGAGCAGTACGTC.

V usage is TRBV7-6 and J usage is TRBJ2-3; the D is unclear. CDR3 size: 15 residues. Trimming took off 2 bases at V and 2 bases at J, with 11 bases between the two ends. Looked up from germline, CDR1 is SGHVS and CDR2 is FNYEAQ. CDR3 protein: CASSLFPGNTDTQYF. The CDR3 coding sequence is TGTGCCAGCAGCTTATTTCCGGGTAACACAGATACGCAGTATTTT.

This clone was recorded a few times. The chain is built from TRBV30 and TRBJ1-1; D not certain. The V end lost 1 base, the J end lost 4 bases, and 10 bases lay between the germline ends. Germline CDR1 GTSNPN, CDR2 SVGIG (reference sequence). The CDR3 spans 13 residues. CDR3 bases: TGTGCCTGGAGTGAGGGCCTAAGCACTGAAGCTTTCTTT. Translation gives CAWSEGLSTEAFF. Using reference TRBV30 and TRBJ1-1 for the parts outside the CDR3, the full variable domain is SQTIHQWPATLVQPVGSPLSLECTVEGTSNPNLYWYRQAAGRGLQLLFYSVGIGQISSEVPQNLSASRPQDRQFILSSKKLLLSDSGFYLCAWSEGLSTEAFFGQGTRLTVV.

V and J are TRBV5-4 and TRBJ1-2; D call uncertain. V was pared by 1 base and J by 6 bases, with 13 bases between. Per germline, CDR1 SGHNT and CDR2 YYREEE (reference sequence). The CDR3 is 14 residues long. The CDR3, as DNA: TGTGCCAGCAGCTTGAATGTTGATGGGGATGGCTACACCTTC. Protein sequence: CASSLNVDGDGYTF.

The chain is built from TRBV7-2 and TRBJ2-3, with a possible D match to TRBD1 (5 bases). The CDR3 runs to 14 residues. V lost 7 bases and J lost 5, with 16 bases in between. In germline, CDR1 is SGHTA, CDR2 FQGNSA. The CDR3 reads CASTSQGGVDTQYF. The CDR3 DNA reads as TGTGCCAGCACCTCTCAGGGTGGGGTAGATACGCAGTATTTT.

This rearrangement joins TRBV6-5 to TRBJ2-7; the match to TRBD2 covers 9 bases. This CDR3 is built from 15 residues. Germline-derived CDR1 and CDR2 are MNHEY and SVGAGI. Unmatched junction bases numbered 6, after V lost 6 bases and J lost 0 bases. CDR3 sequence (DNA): TGTGCCAGCAGACCGGCGACTAGCGGCTCCTACGAGCAGTACGTC. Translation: CASRPATSGSYEQYV.

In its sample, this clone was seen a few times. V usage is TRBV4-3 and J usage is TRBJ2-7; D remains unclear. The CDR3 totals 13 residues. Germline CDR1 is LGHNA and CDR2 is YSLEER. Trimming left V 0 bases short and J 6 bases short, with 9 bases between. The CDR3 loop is CASSQEGRSEQYV. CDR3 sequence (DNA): TGCGCCAGCAGCCAAGAAGGACGGAGCGAGCAGTACGTC.

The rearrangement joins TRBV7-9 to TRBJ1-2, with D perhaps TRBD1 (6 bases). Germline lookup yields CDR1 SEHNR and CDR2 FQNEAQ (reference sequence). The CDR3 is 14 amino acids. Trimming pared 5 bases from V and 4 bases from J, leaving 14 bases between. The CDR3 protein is CASSLRTEVYGYTF. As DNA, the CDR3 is TGTGCCAGCAGCCTGAGGACAGAAGTCTATGGCTACACCTTC.

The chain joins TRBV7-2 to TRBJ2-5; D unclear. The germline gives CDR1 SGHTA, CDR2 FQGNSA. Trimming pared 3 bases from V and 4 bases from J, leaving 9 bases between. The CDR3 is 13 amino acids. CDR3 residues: CASSFSILETQYF. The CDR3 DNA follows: TGTGCCAGCAGCTTTTCTATTCTAGAGACCCAGTACTTC. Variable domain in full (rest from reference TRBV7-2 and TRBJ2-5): GAGVSQSPSNKVTEKGKDVELRCDPISGHTALYWYRQSLGQGLEFLIYFQGNSAPDKSGLPSDRFSAERTGGSVSTLTIQRTQQEDSAVYLCASSFSILETQYFGPGTRLLVL.

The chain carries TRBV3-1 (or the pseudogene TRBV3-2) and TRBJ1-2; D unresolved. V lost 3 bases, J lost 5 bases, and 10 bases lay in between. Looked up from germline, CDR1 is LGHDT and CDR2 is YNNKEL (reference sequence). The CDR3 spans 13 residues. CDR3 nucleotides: TGTGCCAGCAGCCAGACATACGAGTATGGCTACACCTTC. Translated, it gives CASSQTYEYGYTF.

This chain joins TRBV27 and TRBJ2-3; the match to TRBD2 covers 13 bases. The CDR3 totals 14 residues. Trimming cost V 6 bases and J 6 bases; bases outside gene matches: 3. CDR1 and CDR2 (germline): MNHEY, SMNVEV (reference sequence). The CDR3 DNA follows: TGTGCCAGCAGACAACTAGCGGGGGGGGATACGCAGTATTTT. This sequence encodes CASRQLAGGDTQYF.

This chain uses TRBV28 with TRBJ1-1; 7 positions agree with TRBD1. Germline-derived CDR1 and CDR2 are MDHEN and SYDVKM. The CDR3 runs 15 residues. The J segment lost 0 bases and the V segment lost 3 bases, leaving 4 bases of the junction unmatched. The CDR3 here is CASSFEGAMNTEAFF. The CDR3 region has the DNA TGTGCCAGCAGTTTTGAGGGGGCGATGAACACTGAAGCTTTCTTT.